What follows are 9 T cell receptor beta chains derived from one specimen sequenced in a study of blood T cell repertoires in COVID-19. Sequenced by immunoSEQ multiplex PCR; TCRdb stores in-frame clones only, minus some. The sample holds about 230,000 clones, about 85% seen once. Sequencing was performed on peripheral blood. These receptors were collected from a middle-aged man with acute or convalescent COVID-19.

V gene TRBV12-3 or TRBV12-4 combines with J gene TRBJ2-7, with D perhaps matching TRBD2 (5 bases). The length of the CDR3 is 12 residues. Trimming took off 6 bases at V and 6 bases at J, with 12 bases between the two ends. CDR3 bases: TGTGCCAGCAGCCCGGGGAGTCCCGAGCAGTACTTC. Protein: CASSPGSPEQYF.

The rearrangement links TRBV10-2 to TRBJ1-6; tentatively, D is TRBD1 (6 bases). This CDR3 region has 17 residues. Germline lookup yields CDR1 WSHSY and CDR2 SAAADI. Trimming removed 6 bases at V and 2 bases at J, with 17 bases between. The CDR3 region has the DNA TGCGCCAGCAGCGATGCACAGGGTGAGCCCTATAATTCACCCCTCCACTTT. It translates to CASSDAQGEPYNSPLHF.

With respect to this clone: This sample includes further DNA sequences coding for the same CDR3. The chain employs TRBV6-5 and TRBJ1-6; 8 nucleotides match TRBD1. CDR1 is MNHEY and CDR2 is SVGAGI in the germline V gene. This CDR3 comprises 14 residues. J gave up 8 bases and V 2 bases, and 2 bases lay outside the gene matches. This CDR3 reads CASSYGTGDSPLHF. The CDR3 DNA is TGTGCCAGCAGTTACGGGACAGGTGATTCACCCCTCCACTTT.

This clone occurred once. The chain couples TRBV2 to TRBJ1-1; perhaps TRBD1 as D (5 bases). Germline values: CDR1 SNHLY, CDR2 FYNNEI. V was shortened by 9 bases and J by 8 bases, with 7 bases between the two germline ends. The CDR3 length is 9 residues. CDR3 bases: TGTGCCAGGGGACTCGAAGCTTTCTTT. Translated, it gives CARGLEAFF. Together with reference TRBV2 and TRBJ1-1, the CDR3 gives the full variable domain: EPEVTQTPSHQVTQMGQEVILRCVPISNHLYFYWYRQILGQKVEFLVSFYNNEISEKSEIFDDQFSVERPDGSNFTLKIRSTKLEDSAMYFCARGLEAFFGQGTRLTVV.

The V gene is TRBV24-1, the J gene TRBJ2-2, with 7 bases that match TRBD2. V shed 0 bases and J 4 bases; nucleotides not matched to a gene: 4. Germline CDR1 is KGHDR and CDR2 is SFDVKD. The CDR3 contains 16 residues. The CDR3 is CATSDLTGGGTGELFF. The CDR3 nucleotides are TGTGCCACCAGTGATTTGACGGGGGGAGGCACCGGGGAGCTGTTTTTT.

The genes are TRBV2 and TRBJ1-1; D possibly corresponds to TRBD1 (5 bases). The CDR3 sequence is 13 residues long. Trimming stripped 6 bases from V and 3 bases from J, with 11 bases between. Germline CDR1 SNHLY, CDR2 FYNNEI. The CDR3 DNA is TGTGCCAGCAGCCTTCAAGGGGACACTGAAGCTTTCTTT. It translates to CASSLQGDTEAFF.

J is TRBJ1-6 and V is TRBV7-3; 7 bases agree with TRBD1. Germline CDR1 is SGHTA and CDR2 is FQGTGA. This CDR3 contains 14 residues. V lost 5 bases and J lost 7; bases outside the gene matches: 5. The CDR3 sequence is CASSPSGGNSPLHF. DNA of the CDR3: TGTGCCAGCAGCCCCTCAGGGGGGAATTCACCCCTCCACTTT.

Concerning this clone: This specimen includes other DNA sequences encoding the same CDR3. The rearrangement links TRBV30 to TRBJ2-7; the D gene is possibly TRBD2 (7 bases). Per germline, CDR1 GTSNPN and CDR2 SVGIG (reference sequence). The CDR3 extends over 14 amino acids. The V gene lost 0 bases and the J gene lost 1 base, with 10 bases spanning the gap. CDR3 amino acids: CAWSVGGGSYEQYF. Written as DNA, the CDR3 is TGTGCCTGGAGTGTAGGGGGAGGGTCCTACGAGCAGTACTTC.

This sequence joins TRBV28 and TRBJ1-1, with D possibly TRBD1 on 5 matching bases. The germline CDR1 and CDR2 sequences are MDHEN and SYDVKM. V lost 6 bases, J lost 4 bases, and 12 bases lay in between. This CDR3 is built from 13 residues. This CDR3 is CASRIQVPTEAFF. The CDR3 DNA sequence: TGTGCCAGCAGGATACAGGTGCCCACTGAAGCTTTCTTT.